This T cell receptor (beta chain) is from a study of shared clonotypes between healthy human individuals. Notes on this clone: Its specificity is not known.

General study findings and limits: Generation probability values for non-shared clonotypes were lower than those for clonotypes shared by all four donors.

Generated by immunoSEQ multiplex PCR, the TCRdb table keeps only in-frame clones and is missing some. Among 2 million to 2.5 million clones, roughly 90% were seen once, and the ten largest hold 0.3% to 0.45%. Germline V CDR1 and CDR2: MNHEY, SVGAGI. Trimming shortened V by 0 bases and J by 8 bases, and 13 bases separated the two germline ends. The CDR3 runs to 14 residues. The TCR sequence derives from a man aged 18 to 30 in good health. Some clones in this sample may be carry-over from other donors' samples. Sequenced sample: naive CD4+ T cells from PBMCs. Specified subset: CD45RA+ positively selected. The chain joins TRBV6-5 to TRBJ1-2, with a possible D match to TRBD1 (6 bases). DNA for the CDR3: TGTGCCAGCAGTTACTCGGCAGGGGAGGACGGCTACACCTTC. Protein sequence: CASSYSAGEDGYTF.